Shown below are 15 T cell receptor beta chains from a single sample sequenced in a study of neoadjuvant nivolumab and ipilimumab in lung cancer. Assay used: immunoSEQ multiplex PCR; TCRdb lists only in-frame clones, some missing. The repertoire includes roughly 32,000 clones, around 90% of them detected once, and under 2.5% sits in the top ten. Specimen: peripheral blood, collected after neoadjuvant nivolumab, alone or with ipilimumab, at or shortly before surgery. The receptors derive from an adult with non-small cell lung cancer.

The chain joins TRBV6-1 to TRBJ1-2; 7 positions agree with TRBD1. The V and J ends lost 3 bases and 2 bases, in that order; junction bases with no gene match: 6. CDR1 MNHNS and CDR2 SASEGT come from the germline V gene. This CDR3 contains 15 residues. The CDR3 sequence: CASSDRNRGNYGYTF. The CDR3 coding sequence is TGTGCCAGCAGTGACCGGAACAGGGGAAACTATGGCTACACCTTC.

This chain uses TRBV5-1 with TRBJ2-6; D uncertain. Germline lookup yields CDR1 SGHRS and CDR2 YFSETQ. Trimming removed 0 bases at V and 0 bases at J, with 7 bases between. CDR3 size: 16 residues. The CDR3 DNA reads TGCGCCAGCAGCTTGGATCGCAACTCTGGGGCCAACGTCCTGACTTTC. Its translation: CASSLDRNSGANVLTF.

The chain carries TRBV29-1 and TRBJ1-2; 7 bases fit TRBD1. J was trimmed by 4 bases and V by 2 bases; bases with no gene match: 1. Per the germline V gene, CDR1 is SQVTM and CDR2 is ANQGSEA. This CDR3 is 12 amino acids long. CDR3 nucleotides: TGCAGCGTTGAAAAGGGGGCCTATGGCTACACCTTC. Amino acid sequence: CSVEKGAYGYTF.

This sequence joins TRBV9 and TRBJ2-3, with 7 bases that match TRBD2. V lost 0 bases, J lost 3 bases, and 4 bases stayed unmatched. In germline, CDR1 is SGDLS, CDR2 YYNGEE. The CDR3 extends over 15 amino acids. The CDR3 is CASSVATGGTDTQYF. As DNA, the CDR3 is TGTGCCAGCAGCGTAGCAACGGGAGGAACAGATACGCAGTATTTT.

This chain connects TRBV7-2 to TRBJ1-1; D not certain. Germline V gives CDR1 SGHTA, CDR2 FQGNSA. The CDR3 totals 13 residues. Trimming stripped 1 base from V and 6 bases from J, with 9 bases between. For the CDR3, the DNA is TGTGCCAGCAGCTTAGGACGAGGACCTGAAGCTTTCTTT. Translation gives CASSLGRGPEAFF.

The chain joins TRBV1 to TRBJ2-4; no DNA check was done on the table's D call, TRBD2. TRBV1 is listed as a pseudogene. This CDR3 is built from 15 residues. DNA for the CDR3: TGCACCAGCAGCCAAGGGACTTTAGCCAAAAACATTCAGTACTTC. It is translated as CTSSQGTLAKNIQYF.

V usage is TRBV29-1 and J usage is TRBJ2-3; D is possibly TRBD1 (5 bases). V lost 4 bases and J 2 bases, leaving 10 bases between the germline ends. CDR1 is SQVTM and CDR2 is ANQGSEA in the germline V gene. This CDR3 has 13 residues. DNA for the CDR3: TGCAGCGTTGCGACAGATTACACAGATACGCAGTATTTT. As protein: CSVATDYTDTQYF.

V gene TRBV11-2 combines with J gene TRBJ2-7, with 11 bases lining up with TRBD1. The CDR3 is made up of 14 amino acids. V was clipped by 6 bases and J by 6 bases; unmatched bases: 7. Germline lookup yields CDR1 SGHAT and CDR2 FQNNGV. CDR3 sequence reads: CASRAPGQGGEQYF. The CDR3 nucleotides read TGTGCCAGCAGGGCACCGGGACAGGGGGGCGAGCAGTACTTC.

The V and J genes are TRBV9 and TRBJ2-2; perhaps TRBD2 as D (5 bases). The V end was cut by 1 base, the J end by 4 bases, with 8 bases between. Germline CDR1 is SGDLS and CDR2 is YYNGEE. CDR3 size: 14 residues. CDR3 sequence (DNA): TGTGCCAGCAGCGTATCCGCGGGCACCGGGGAGCTGTTTTTT. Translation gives CASSVSAGTGELFF.

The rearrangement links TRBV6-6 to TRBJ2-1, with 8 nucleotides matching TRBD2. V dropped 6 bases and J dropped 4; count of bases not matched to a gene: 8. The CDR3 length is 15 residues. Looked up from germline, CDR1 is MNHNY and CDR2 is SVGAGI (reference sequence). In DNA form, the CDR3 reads TGTGCCAGCAGCAATCCGGGACTAGGATACAATGAGCAGTTCTTC. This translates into CASSNPGLGYNEQFF.

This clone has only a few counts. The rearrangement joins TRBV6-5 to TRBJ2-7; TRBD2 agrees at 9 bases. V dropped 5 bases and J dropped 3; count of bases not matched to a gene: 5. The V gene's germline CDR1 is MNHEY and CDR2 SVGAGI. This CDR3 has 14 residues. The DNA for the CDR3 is TGTGCCAGCAGTGGGCGGCGGGAGGGCTACGAGCAGTACTTC. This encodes CASSGRREGYEQYF.

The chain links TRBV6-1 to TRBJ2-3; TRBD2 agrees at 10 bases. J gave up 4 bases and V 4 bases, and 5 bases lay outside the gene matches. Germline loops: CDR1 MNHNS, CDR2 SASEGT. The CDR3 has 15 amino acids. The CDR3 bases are TGTGCCAGCAGTGTAGCGGGAGGTGGTTCAGATACGCAGTATTTT. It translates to CASSVAGGGSDTQYF.

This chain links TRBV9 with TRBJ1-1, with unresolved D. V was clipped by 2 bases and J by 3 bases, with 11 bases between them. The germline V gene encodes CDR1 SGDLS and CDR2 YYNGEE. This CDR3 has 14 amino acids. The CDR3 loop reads CASSVRWKDTEAFF. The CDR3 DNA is TGTGCCAGCAGCGTCCGATGGAAGGACACTGAAGCTTTCTTT.

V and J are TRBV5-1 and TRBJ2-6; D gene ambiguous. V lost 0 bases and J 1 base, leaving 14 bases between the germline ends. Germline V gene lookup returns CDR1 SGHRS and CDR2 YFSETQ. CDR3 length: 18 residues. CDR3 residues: CASSLDRTLWSGANVLTF. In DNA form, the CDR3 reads TGCGCCAGCAGCTTGGATAGAACATTGTGGTCTGGGGCCAACGTCCTGACTTTC.

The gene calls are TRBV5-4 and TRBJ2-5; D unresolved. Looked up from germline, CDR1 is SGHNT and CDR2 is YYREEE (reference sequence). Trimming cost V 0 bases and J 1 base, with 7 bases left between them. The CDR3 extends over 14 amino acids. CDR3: CASSLEGPQETQYF. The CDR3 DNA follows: TGTGCCAGCAGCTTGGAGGGCCCCCAAGAGACCCAGTACTTC.